The source of this T cell receptor (beta chain) is a study of T cells in Graves' hyperthyroidism and ophthalmopathy. There are 15 residues in the CDR3. V lost 2 bases, J lost 5 bases, and 8 bases stayed unmatched. Germline V gene data show CDR1 as MGHDK and CDR2 as SYGVNS. The source material, RNA transcripts, was used to amplify TCR beta CDR3 regions. The study used the HTBI primer set for a first-round RT-PCR of the TCR CDR3. TCRdb reprocessed the multiplex PCR reads via MiXCR and lists one record per CDR3 protein. Of under 450,000 distinct CDR3 sequences listed, 15% to 18% are singletons. The clonotype originates from a young woman with Graves' hyperthyroidism. The chain is built from TRBV25-1 and TRBJ2-5; 7 bases map to TRBD2. Sequenced input: blood. The CDR3 here is CASSEPRGGGETQYF. The DNA for the CDR3 is TGTGCCAGCAGTGAACCCCGCGGGGGTGGGGAGACCCAGTACTTC.